The clone carrying this T cell receptor (beta chain) has more than one count but fewer than ten. The data originate from a study of identical twins. TCRdb itself ran the 5' RACE reads through MiXCR, one entry per CDR3 protein. The sample includes some 790,000 distinct CDR3 sequences, around a sixth seen only once; the top ten take about 12%. Trimming shortened V by 3 bases and J by 3 bases, and 11 bases separated the two germline ends. Germline V CDR1 and CDR2: SQVTM, ANQGSEA. The CDR3 is 13 residues long. This sample was shared with a second study, whose subject was T cells expressing NK-cell markers.

Specimen: PBMCs. The receptor was isolated from a woman aged 18-29 years in good health. V is TRBV29-1 and J is TRBJ1-1; D gene unclear. DNA for the CDR3: TGCAGCGTTGAGCGTCAGCGCGACACTGAAGCTTTCTTT. Translation gives CSVERQRDTEAFF. Combining the CDR3 with reference TRBV29-1 and TRBJ1-1 gives the whole variable domain SAVISQKPSRDICQRGTSLTIQCQVDSQVTMMFWYRQQPGQSLTLIATANQGSEATYESGFVIDKFPISRPNLTFSTLTVSNMSPEDSSIYLCSVERQRDTEAFFGQGTRLTVV.